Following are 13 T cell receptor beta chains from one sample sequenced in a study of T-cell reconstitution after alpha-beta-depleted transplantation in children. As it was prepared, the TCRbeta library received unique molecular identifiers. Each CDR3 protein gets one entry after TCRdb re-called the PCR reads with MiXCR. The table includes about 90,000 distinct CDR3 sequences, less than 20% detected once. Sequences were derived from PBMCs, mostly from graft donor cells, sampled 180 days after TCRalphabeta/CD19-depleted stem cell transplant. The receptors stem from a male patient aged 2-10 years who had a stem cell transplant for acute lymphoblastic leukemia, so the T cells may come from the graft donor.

The CDR3 DNA reads TGTGCCAGCAGCCAAGTTACAGGGGCGCAGGAGACCCAGTACTTC. This encodes CASSQVTGAQETQYF. This chain links TRBV14 with TRBJ2-5; the match to TRBD1 covers 7 bases. Germline V gives CDR1 SGHDN, CDR2 FVKESK. This CDR3 is 15 amino acids long. Trimming at V came to 1 base and at J to 5 bases, leaving 7 bases not matched to a gene.

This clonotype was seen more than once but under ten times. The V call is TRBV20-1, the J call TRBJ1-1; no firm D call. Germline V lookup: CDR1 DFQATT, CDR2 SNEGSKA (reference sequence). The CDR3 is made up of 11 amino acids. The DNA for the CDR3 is TGCAGCCTCGTCAGGAACCCCGGAGCTTTCTTT. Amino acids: CSLVRNPGAFF.

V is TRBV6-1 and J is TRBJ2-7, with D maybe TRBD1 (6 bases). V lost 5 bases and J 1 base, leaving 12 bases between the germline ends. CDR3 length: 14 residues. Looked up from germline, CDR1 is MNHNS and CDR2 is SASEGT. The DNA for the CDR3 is TGTGCCAGCAGTCCTTGGGACAAGTCCTACGAGCAGTACTTC. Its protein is CASSPWDKSYEQYF.

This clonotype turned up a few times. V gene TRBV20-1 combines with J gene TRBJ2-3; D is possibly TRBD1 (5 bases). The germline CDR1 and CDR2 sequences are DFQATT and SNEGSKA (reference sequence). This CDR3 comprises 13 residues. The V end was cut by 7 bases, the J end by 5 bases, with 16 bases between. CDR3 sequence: CSERGRVGDTQYF. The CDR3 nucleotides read TGCAGTGAAAGGGGTAGGGTAGGAGATACGCAGTATTTT.

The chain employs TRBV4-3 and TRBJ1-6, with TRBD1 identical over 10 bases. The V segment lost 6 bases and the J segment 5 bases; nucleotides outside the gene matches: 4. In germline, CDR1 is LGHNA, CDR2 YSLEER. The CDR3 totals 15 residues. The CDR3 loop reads CASRRQGADNSPLHF. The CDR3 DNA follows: TGCGCCAGCAGAAGACAGGGGGCCGATAATTCACCCCTCCACTTT.

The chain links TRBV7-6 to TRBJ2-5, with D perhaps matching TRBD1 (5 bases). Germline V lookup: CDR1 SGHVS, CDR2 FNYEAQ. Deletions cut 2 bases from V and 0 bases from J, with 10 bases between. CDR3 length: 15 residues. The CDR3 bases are TGTGCCAGCAGCTTATCCGGACACCACCAAGAGACCCAGTACTTC. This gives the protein CASSLSGHHQETQYF.

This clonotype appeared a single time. CDR3 coding DNA: TGTGCCAGCAGCTTCCCCGGACAGGGCCACGCCAAGGTTTGGGAGACCCAGTACTTC. The encoded protein is CASSFPGQGHAKVWETQYF. The chain couples TRBV11-1 to TRBJ2-5; 8 nucleotides align to TRBD1. The CDR3 contains 19 residues. V lost 3 bases and J lost 5; bases outside the gene matches: 20. Per germline, CDR1 SGHAT and CDR2 FQDESV (reference sequence).

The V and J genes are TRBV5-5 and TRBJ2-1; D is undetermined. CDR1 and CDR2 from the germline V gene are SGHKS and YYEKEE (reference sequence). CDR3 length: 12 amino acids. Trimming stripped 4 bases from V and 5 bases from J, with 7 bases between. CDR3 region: CASSPEDNEQFF. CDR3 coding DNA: TGTGCCAGCAGCCCGGAAGACAATGAGCAGTTCTTC.

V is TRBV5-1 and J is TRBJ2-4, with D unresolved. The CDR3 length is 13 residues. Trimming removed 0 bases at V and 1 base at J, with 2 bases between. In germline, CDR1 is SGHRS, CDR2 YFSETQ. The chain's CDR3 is CASSLGAKNIQYF. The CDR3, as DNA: TGCGCCAGCAGCTTGGGGGCCAAAAACATTCAGTACTTC.

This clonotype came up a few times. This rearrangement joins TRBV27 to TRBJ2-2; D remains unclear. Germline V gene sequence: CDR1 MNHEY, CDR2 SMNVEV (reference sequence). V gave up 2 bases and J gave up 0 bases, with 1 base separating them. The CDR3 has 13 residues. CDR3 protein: CASSLANTGELFF. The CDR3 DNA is TGTGCCAGCAGTTTAGCGAACACCGGGGAGCTGTTTTTT.

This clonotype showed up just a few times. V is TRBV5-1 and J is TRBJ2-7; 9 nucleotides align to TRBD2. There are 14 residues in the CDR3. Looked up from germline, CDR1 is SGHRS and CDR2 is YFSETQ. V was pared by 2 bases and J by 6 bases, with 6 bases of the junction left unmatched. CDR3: CASSFKRGAVEQYF. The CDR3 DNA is TGCGCCAGCAGCTTCAAGCGGGGGGCGGTCGAGCAGTACTTC. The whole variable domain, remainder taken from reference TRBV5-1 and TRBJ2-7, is KAGVTQTPRYLIKTRGQQVTLSCSPISGHRSVSWYQQTPGQGLQFLFEYFSETQRNKGNFPGRFSGRQFSNSRSEMNVSTLELGDSALYLCASSFKRGAVEQYFGPGTRLTVT.

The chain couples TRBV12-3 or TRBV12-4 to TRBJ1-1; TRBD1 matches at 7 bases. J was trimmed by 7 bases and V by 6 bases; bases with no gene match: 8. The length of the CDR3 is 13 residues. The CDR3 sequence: CASRGTVIGEAFF. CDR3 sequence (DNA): TGTGCCAGCAGGGGGACAGTAATCGGTGAAGCTTTCTTT.

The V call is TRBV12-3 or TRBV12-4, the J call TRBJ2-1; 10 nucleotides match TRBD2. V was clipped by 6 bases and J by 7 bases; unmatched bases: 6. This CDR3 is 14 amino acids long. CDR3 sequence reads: CASRPGLAMNEQFF. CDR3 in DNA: TGTGCCAGCAGGCCGGGACTAGCGATGAATGAGCAGTTCTTC.